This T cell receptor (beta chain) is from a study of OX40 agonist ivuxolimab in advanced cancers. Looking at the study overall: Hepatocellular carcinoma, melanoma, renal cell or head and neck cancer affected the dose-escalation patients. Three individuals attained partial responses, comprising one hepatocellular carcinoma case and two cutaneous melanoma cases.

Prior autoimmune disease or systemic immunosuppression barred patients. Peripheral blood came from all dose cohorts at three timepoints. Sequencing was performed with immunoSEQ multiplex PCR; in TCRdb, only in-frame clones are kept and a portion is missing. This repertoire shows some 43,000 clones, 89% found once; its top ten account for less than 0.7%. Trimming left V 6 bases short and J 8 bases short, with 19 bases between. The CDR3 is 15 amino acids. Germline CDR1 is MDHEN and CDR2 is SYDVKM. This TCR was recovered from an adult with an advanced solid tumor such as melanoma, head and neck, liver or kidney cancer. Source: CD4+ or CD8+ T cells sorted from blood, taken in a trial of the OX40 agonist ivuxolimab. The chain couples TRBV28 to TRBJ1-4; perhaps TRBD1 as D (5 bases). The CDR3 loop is CASSATGVGEEKLFF. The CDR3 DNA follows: TGTGCCAGCAGCGCAACTGGGGTAGGGGAGGAAAAACTGTTTTTT.